This TCR beta chain appears in the sequencing data of a study of Ad26.COV2.S vaccination and SARS-CoV-2 variants. Sequencing was performed with immunoSEQ multiplex PCR; in TCRdb, only in-frame clones are kept and a portion is missing. This sample carries about 420,000 clones, more than 75% of them seen once, and the ten largest clones take 3.5% to 4%. As for treatment: around 19 received Ad26.COV2.S at low or high dose, single or two shots; 5 received placebo; per-sample allocation not given. Day 63 following the first vaccine or placebo injection was when the samples were taken. The clonotype comes from a person between 18 and 65 years old who received the Ad26.COV2.S COVID-19 vaccine or a placebo. The sequenced sample was peripheral blood, obtained in a trial of Ad26.COV2.S vaccine versus placebo.

DNA of the CDR3: TGTGCCAGCAGCTTAAACGACAGGGGCCTACAAGAGACCCAGTACTTC. It translates to CASSLNDRGLQETQYF. The chain recombines TRBV7-6 with TRBJ2-5; 8 positions match TRBD1. The V segment lost 2 bases and the J segment 2 bases; nucleotides outside the gene matches: 7. This CDR3 has 16 residues. CDR1 and CDR2 from the germline V gene are SGHVS and FNYEAQ.